This record looks at one T cell receptor (beta chain) sequence and its context. While unrecorded immune exposures were likely, the donors were nominally healthy when sampled. This record belongs to a study of cytomegalovirus exposure and HLA in healthy donors. With 60 Vbeta and 13 Jbeta primers, the PCR was carried out. Sequenced by immunoSEQ multiplex PCR; TCRdb stores in-frame clones only, minus some. This repertoire includes about 46,000 clones. Trimming stripped 6 bases from V and 7 bases from J, with 11 bases between. In germline, CDR1 is DFQATT, CDR2 SNEGSKA (reference sequence). The CDR3 is 11 residues long.

This TCR came from a woman in her thirties or forties in good health and CMV-seronegative. What was sequenced was PBMCs. This chain connects TRBV20-1 to TRBJ2-3; tentative D call: TRBD2 (5 bases). The CDR3: CSAEGPNTQYF. The CDR3 nucleotides are TGCAGTGCCGAGGGCCCGAATACGCAGTATTTT.